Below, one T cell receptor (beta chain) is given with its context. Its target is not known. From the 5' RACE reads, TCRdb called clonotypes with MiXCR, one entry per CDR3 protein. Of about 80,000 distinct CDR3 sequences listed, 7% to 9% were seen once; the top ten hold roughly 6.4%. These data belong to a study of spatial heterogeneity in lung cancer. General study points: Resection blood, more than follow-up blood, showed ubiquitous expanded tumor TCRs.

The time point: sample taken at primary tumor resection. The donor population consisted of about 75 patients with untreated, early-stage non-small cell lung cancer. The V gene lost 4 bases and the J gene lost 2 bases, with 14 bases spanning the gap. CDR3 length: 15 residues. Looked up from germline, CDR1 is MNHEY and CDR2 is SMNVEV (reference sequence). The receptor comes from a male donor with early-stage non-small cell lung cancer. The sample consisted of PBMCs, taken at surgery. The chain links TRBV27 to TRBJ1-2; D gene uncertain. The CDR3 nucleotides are TGTGCCAGCAGTTCCGGCGGACTGCAGAACTATGGCTACACCTTC. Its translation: CASSSGGLQNYGYTF.